The 17 T cell receptor beta chains below come from one sample, sequenced in a study of T cells in Graves' hyperthyroidism and ophthalmopathy. TCR beta CDR3 regions were amplified from RNA. The primer set for the first-round RT-PCR of the TCR CDR3 was HTBI. Via MiXCR, TCRdb re-called the multiplex PCR reads, giving one row per CDR3 protein. The table shows about 690,000 distinct CDR3 sequences, with around 15% occurring only once. The sequencing input was blood. These receptors were taken from a man aged 45-60 years with Graves' hyperthyroidism.

This chain links TRBV29-1 with TRBJ2-7; tentatively, D is TRBD1 (5 bases). Germline V gives CDR1 SQVTM, CDR2 ANQGSEA. Trimming pared 6 bases from V and 5 bases from J, leaving 23 bases between. This CDR3 has 15 residues. The CDR3: CSVLEDLGALHEQYF. The CDR3 DNA follows: TGCAGCGTCCTCGAGGACCTAGGGGCCCTCCACGAGCAGTACTTC.

The chain employs TRBV5-1 and TRBJ2-1, with TRBD2 matching over 7 bases. After removal of 0 bases from V and 4 bases from J, the junction contained 4 bases not matched to a gene. CDR1 and CDR2 from the germline V gene are SGHRS and YFSETQ. The length of the CDR3 is 15 residues. In DNA, the CDR3 is TGCGCCAGCAGCTTGGCTCAGCGGGATTACAATGAGCAGTTCTTC. Translated, it gives CASSLAQRDYNEQFF.

Many counts were recorded for this clonotype. The chain uses TRBV2 and TRBJ2-1; D gene unclear. Germline CDR1 SNHLY, CDR2 FYNNEI. The CDR3 is made up of 11 amino acids. V lost 7 bases to trimming and J lost 4 bases, with 5 bases between them. CDR3 in amino acids: CASIVYNEQFF. CDR3 sequence (DNA): TGTGCCAGCATAGTATACAATGAGCAGTTCTTC. Full variable domain (rest looked up from reference TRBV2 and TRBJ2-1): EPEVTQTPSHQVTQMGQEVILRCVPISNHLYFYWYRQILGQKVEFLVSFYNNEISEKSEIFDDQFSVERPDGSNFTLKIRSTKLEDSAMYFCASIVYNEQFFGPGTRLTVL.

In its sample, this clonotype was seen a few times. The chain has TRBV6-1 and TRBJ2-2, with D unresolved. The germline gives CDR1 MNHNS, CDR2 SASEGT. CDR3 length equals 15 residues. The V end was cut by 9 bases, the J end by 2 bases, with 16 bases between. DNA of the CDR3: TGTGCCAGTCTGGGCTACATGATTAACACCGGGGAGCTGTTTTTT. This codes for CASLGYMINTGELFF.

The table lists this clonotype with many counts. The rearrangement uses TRBV27 and TRBJ1-5; D is unresolved. This CDR3 spans 15 amino acids. Between the trimmed V and J ends, which lost 6 bases and 2 bases, there was a span of 14 bases. Germline CDR1 reads MNHEY; CDR2 reads SMNVEV (reference sequence). The CDR3 here is CASRPTWVGNQPQHF. The DNA of the CDR3 is TGTGCCAGCAGACCAACCTGGGTAGGCAATCAGCCCCAGCATTTT.

This clonotype was recorded a few times. The rearrangement links TRBV2 to TRBJ1-5; D is unclear. V was pared by 4 bases and J by 7 bases, with 11 bases between. The CDR3 is 13 residues long. In germline, CDR1 is SNHLY, CDR2 FYNNEI. The CDR3: CASSAGLWQPQHF. CDR3 DNA: TGTGCCAGCAGTGCGGGCCTCTGGCAGCCCCAGCATTTT.

This clonotype occurred many times. The chain joins TRBV28 to TRBJ2-3; 10 bases align to TRBD2. The CDR3 consists of 19 residues. V lost 7 bases to trimming and J lost 1 base; unmatched junction nucleotides: 17. Germline CDR1 and CDR2: MDHEN and SYDVKM. The CDR3 DNA reads as TGTGCCAGCACCCCCGCTAGCGGGAGCCCTAGGGGGGGCACAGATACGCAGTATTTT. This translates into CASTPASGSPRGGTDTQYF.

The V gene is TRBV19, the J gene TRBJ1-4; 9 bases align to TRBD1. Trimming removed 3 bases from V and 8 bases from J; junction bases left unmatched: 10. This CDR3 region has 16 residues. Germline CDR1 LNHDA, CDR2 SQIVND (reference sequence). CDR3 sequence: CASSILQGQGGEKLFF. DNA of the CDR3: TGTGCCAGTAGTATTCTCCAGGGACAGGGAGGCGAAAAACTGTTTTTT.

This clonotype was seen only a few times. V usage is TRBV27 and J usage is TRBJ2-3, with 7 bases fitting TRBD2. Germline V gene sequence: CDR1 MNHEY, CDR2 SMNVEV (reference sequence). The CDR3 has 16 residues. The V gene end was trimmed by 1 base and the J gene end by 1 base; junction bases not matched to a gene: 5. CDR3 region: CASSLLRLAGTDTQYF. CDR3 sequence (DNA): TGTGCCAGCAGTTTATTGAGGCTAGCGGGCACAGATACGCAGTATTTT.

V gene TRBV12-3 or TRBV12-4 combines with J gene TRBJ2-7; 11 nucleotides agree with TRBD1. The CDR3 consists of 15 residues. J was trimmed by 3 bases and V by 5 bases; bases with no gene match: 6. The CDR3 DNA reads TGTGCCAGCAGTGGACCGGGACAGGGGGGCTACGAGCAGTACTTC. Protein product: CASSGPGQGGYEQYF.

The chain is built from TRBV4-1 and TRBJ2-3, with D uncertain. The V and J ends lost 0 bases and 4 bases respectively, with 14 bases between them. Germline assignment: CDR1 MGHRA and CDR2 YSYEKL. The length of the CDR3 is 16 residues. CDR3 sequence (DNA): TGCGCCAGCAGCCAAGATAGAGCGAGTGGCGCAGATACGCAGTATTTT. It yields the protein CASSQDRASGADTQYF.

The chain is built from TRBV6-1 and TRBJ2-7; a possible D gene is TRBD2 (5 bases). Germline CDR1 reads MNHNS; CDR2 reads SASEGT. V was shortened by 7 bases and J by 8 bases, with 12 bases between the two germline ends. The CDR3 contains 11 residues. The CDR3 sequence: CASTHTSKQYF. CDR3 in DNA: TGTGCCAGCACCCATACTAGTAAGCAGTACTTC.

This clonotype was seen repeatedly, ten times or more. The rearrangement uses TRBV27 and TRBJ2-1, with TRBD1 matching 9 bases. The CDR3 is 15 residues long. Germline V CDR1 and CDR2: MNHEY, SMNVEV (reference sequence). Losses at the gene ends were 1 base for V and 9 bases for J; bases not matched to a gene: 7. The CDR3 spells CASSLWGTGIGEQFF. The CDR3, as DNA: TGTGCCAGCAGTTTATGGGGGACAGGGATCGGTGAGCAGTTCTTC.

This clonotype was picked up a small number of times. The chain employs TRBV4-3 and TRBJ2-3; 8 bases are shared with TRBD1. CDR3 size: 14 residues. CDR1 LGHNA and CDR2 YSLEER come from the germline V gene. With V trimmed by 8 bases and J by 2 bases, 6 bases remained unmatched. CDR3 in DNA: TGCGCCAGCGGAAAGGACAGGGTCACAGATACGCAGTATTTT. As protein: CASGKDRVTDTQYF.

This clonotype was counted ten times or more. The rearrangement uses TRBV18 and TRBJ2-4, with D unresolved. The CDR3 loop spans 12 amino acids. Between the trimmed V and J ends, which lost 3 bases and 4 bases, there was a span of 4 bases. Germline assignment: CDR1 KGHSH and CDR2 LQKENI. The CDR3 sequence is CASSPLKNIQYF. CDR3 bases: TGTGCCAGCTCACCCTTAAAAAACATTCAGTACTTC.

This clonotype was recorded many times. The V and J genes are TRBV27 and TRBJ1-2; 7 nucleotides agree with TRBD1. The CDR3 contains 15 residues. The V segment lost 6 bases and the J segment 4 bases; nucleotides outside the gene matches: 11. Germline V CDR1 and CDR2: MNHEY, SMNVEV (reference sequence). The CDR3 DNA reads TGTGCCAGCAGGTTTTCTGTCACAGGGGTCTATGGCTACACCTTC. Protein sequence: CASRFSVTGVYGYTF.

Ten or more counts support this clonotype. The rearrangement joins TRBV27 to TRBJ1-1, with 8 bases that match TRBD1. CDR1 and CDR2 from the germline V gene are MNHEY and SMNVEV (reference sequence). Trimming took 7 bases from V and 1 from J; bases not matched to a gene: 2. The CDR3 spans 13 residues. The CDR3 is CASNGQGNTEAFF. The CDR3 region has the DNA TGTGCCAGCAACGGACAGGGGAACACTGAAGCTTTCTTT.